This TCR beta chain was documented in a study of identical twins. Study-wide findings and caveats: Rather than following the same donors, the conclusions depended on cross-sectional statistical analysis. Cord blood beta clonotypes that were abundant carried fewer insertions, and memory repertoires showed no such trend.

Healthy Caucasians, and only they, were the donors. Template switching added a universal primer site; cDNA carried unique molecular identifiers. MiXCR, applied by TCRdb to the 5' RACE reads, yields one record per CDR3 protein. The sample records roughly 1,500,000 distinct CDR3 sequences, under 35% being singletons. Notes on this clonotype: The antigen is undetermined.

The CDR3 totals 16 residues. V dropped 0 bases and J dropped 1; count of bases not matched to a gene: 4. Sequencing was done on a sample of cord blood. This sequence joins TRBV23-1 and TRBJ2-7, with 9 bases fitting TRBD1. TRBV23-1 is known as an ORF, though its function is uncertain. The source of this sequence is a newborn girl in good health. The CDR3 loop is CASSQSGTGLSYEQYF. In nucleotides, the CDR3 is TGCGCCAGCAGTCAATCGGGGACAGGGCTTTCCTACGAGCAGTACTTC.